Presented here are 23 T cell receptor beta chains from one specimen sequenced in a study of shared clonotypes between healthy human individuals. Only in-frame clones appear in the TCRdb table, and some are missing; sequencing was by immunoSEQ multiplex PCR. This table has hundreds of thousands of clones, about 95% appearing once. The sequencing input was naive CD4+ T cells sorted from blood. Regarding subset: CD45RA+ positively selected. These TCRs come from a woman in her thirties in good health.

The chain is built from TRBV6-5 and TRBJ2-7, with 7 bases matching TRBD1. CDR1 is MNHEY, CDR2 SVGAGI, per germline. The CDR3 covers 14 residues. The V and J ends lost 5 bases and 5 bases, in that order; junction bases with no gene match: 9. The CDR3 here is CASSTLQGSDEQYF. CDR3 in DNA: TGTGCCAGCAGTACGTTACAGGGGTCGGACGAGCAGTACTTC.

The V call is TRBV18, the J call TRBJ1-6; D uncertain. Trimming shortened V by 0 bases and J by 13 bases, and 19 bases separated the two germline ends. This CDR3 contains 16 residues. CDR1 KGHSH and CDR2 LQKENI come from the germline V gene. The CDR3 here is CASSPPYVGVKGPLHF. The CDR3 nucleotides are TGTGCCAGCTCACCACCGTATGTAGGTGTCAAGGGCCCCCTCCACTTT. Filled out from reference TRBV18 and TRBJ1-6, the complete variable domain reads NAGVMQNPRHLVRRRGQEARLRCSPMKGHSHVYWYRQLPEEGLKFMVYLQKENIIDESGMPKERFSAEFPKEGPSILRIQQVVRGDSAAYFCASSPPYVGVKGPLHFGNGTRLTVT.

V usage is TRBV9 and J usage is TRBJ2-2, with TRBD1 matching 7 bases. CDR1 is SGDLS, CDR2 YYNGEE, per germline. Trimming at V came to 3 bases and at J to 3 bases, leaving 5 bases not matched to a gene. The CDR3 is made up of 15 amino acids. In DNA form, the CDR3 reads TGTGCCAGCAGCGCTAGACAGGGAGACACCGGGGAGCTGTTTTTT. Its translation is CASSARQGDTGELFF. The complete variable domain, with remaining parts taken from reference TRBV9 and TRBJ2-2, reads DSGVTQTPKHLITATGQRVTLRCSPRSGDLSVYWYQQSLDQGLQFLIQYYNGEERAKGNILERFSAQQFPDLHSELNLSSLELGDSALYFCASSARQGDTGELFFGEGSRLTVL.

V and J are TRBV7-9 and TRBJ2-5, with 8 bases that match TRBD2. CDR1 is SEHNR and CDR2 is FQNEAQ in the germline V gene (reference sequence). The CDR3 is 14 amino acids. The ends lost 4 bases at V and 1 base at J; junction bases unmatched: 2. CDR3 coding DNA: TGTGCCAGCAGCTCTCTAGCGGGCCAAGAGACCCAGTACTTC. Amino acid sequence: CASSSLAGQETQYF.

The count of this clone is one. The J gene is TRBJ2-7, the V gene TRBV9; 7 bases agree with TRBD1. J gave up 5 bases and V 6 bases, and 8 bases lay outside the gene matches. Germline CDR1 is SGDLS and CDR2 is YYNGEE. This CDR3 is 13 amino acids long. For the CDR3, the DNA is TGTGCCAGCAAGGGACAGTCTTCGAACGAGCAGTACTTC. Amino acids: CASKGQSSNEQYF. Full variable domain (missing parts from reference TRBV9 and TRBJ2-7): DSGVTQTPKHLITATGQRVTLRCSPRSGDLSVYWYQQSLDQGLQFLIQYYNGEERAKGNILERFSAQQFPDLHSELNLSSLELGDSALYFCASKGQSSNEQYFGPGTRLTVT.

The rearrangement links TRBV27 to TRBJ1-2, with a weak D call TRBD1 (5 bases). There are 17 residues in the CDR3. From germline, CDR1 is MNHEY and CDR2 SMNVEV (reference sequence). V was cut by 2 bases and J by 4 bases, with 20 bases left in between. Here the CDR3 reads CASSLTPAIRVSYGYTF. Here the CDR3 DNA reads TGTGCCAGCAGTTTAACCCCTGCTATCAGGGTTTCCTATGGCTACACCTTC.

This clone has a single count. V gene TRBV5-6 combines with J gene TRBJ2-3; D uncertain. V lost 4 bases and J lost 0, with 9 bases in between. The CDR3 has 14 amino acids. The germline CDR1 and CDR2 sequences are SGHDT and YYEEEE. This chain's CDR3 is CASSLRPSTDTQYF. The CDR3 bases are TGTGCCAGCAGCCTCCGACCCAGCACAGATACGCAGTATTTT. The full variable domain, its missing parts supplied by reference TRBV5-6 and TRBJ2-3, is DAGVTQSPTHLIKTRGQQVTLRCSPKSGHDTVSWYQQALGQGPQFIFQYYEEEERQRGNFPDRFSGHQFPNYSSELNVNALLLGDSALYLCASSLRPSTDTQYFGPGTRLTVL.

The chain couples TRBV6-1 to TRBJ1-2; D remains ambiguous. Between the trimmed V and J ends, which lost 7 bases and 4 bases, there was a span of 19 bases. The CDR3 has 15 amino acids. Per the germline V gene, CDR1 is MNHNS and CDR2 is SASEGT. For the CDR3, the DNA is TGTGCCAGCATCCCGTTAAGTTGGCTCTCCTATGGCTACACCTTC. Protein product: CASIPLSWLSYGYTF.

The CDR3 here is CASSLTDRVVGNTIYF. In nucleotides, the CDR3 is TGTGCCAGCAGCTTAACAGACAGGGTGGTAGGAAACACCATATATTTT. The rearrangement joins TRBV7-9 to TRBJ1-3; TRBD1 matches 7 bases. With 2 bases clipped from V and 4 bases from J, the junction kept 8 bases outside the gene matches. CDR1 and CDR2 from the germline V gene are SEHNR and FQNEAQ (reference sequence). This CDR3 has 16 amino acids.

This clone was recorded a few times. This chain uses TRBV28 with TRBJ2-7; the D is unclear. V lost 1 base and J lost 1, with 2 bases in between. The CDR3 has 12 residues. The germline gives CDR1 MDHEN, CDR2 SYDVKM. The CDR3 is CASSLFSYEQYF. The CDR3, as DNA: TGTGCCAGCAGTTTATTTTCCTACGAGCAGTACTTC.

The chain is built from TRBV2 and TRBJ2-7, with 10 bases identical to TRBD2. The CDR3 is 12 residues long. With V trimmed by 6 bases and J by 6 bases, 2 bases remained unmatched. Germline V gives CDR1 SNHLY, CDR2 FYNNEI. CDR3 sequence reads: CASSIAGGEQYF. The CDR3 coding sequence is TGTGCCAGCAGCATAGCGGGAGGCGAGCAGTACTTC.

This clone was detected once. This chain connects TRBV7-7 to TRBJ2-5; the D is unclear. The CDR3 is 14 residues long. Trimming removed 2 bases at V and 4 bases at J, with 11 bases between. Germline CDR1 reads SSHAT; CDR2 reads FNYEAQ (reference sequence). This CDR3 reads CASSLNFVGETQYF. The CDR3 region has the DNA TGTGCCAGCAGCTTAAATTTCGTCGGAGAGACCCAGTACTTC.

This rearrangement joins TRBV4-1 to TRBJ2-7, with a possible D match to TRBD2 (5 bases). This CDR3 spans 17 amino acids. The germline gives CDR1 MGHRA, CDR2 YSYEKL. V lost 0 bases and J 2 bases, leaving 17 bases between the germline ends. The CDR3: CASSQDPGQRRAYEQYF. The CDR3 DNA sequence: TGCGCCAGCAGCCAAGACCCCGGGCAGCGGAGAGCCTACGAGCAGTACTTC.

The gene calls are TRBV7-6 and TRBJ2-7, with TRBD1 matching over 10 bases. V trimming: 5 bases; J trimming: 5 bases; junction bases outside the gene matches: 12. Germline V lookup: CDR1 SGHVS, CDR2 FNYEAQ. The CDR3 runs to 16 residues. The CDR3 DNA reads as TGTGCCAGCAGCAAAAGACCGGGACAGGGGACCGACGAGCAGTACTTC. Translating gives CASSKRPGQGTDEQYF.

The V call is TRBV28, the J call TRBJ2-3; D is uncertain. From germline, CDR1 is MDHEN and CDR2 SYDVKM. The CDR3 has 11 amino acids. V lost 6 bases and J 10 bases, leaving 11 bases between the germline ends. Here the CDR3 reads CASSPRRAQYF. DNA of the CDR3: TGTGCCAGCAGCCCCCGCCGGGCGCAGTATTTT.

The gene calls are TRBV9 and TRBJ2-7, with 7 bases matching TRBD2. V dropped 1 base and J dropped 6; count of bases not matched to a gene: 7. The CDR3 loop spans 14 amino acids. Germline CDR1 SGDLS, CDR2 YYNGEE. This CDR3 is CASSVTAGDGEQYF. The CDR3 coding sequence is TGTGCCAGCAGCGTAACTGCGGGAGACGGCGAGCAGTACTTC.

This sequence joins TRBV7-2 and TRBJ1-5; 8 bases map to TRBD1. After removal of 1 base from V and 7 bases from J, the junction contained 3 bases not matched to a gene. Germline loops: CDR1 SGHTA, CDR2 FQGNSA. The CDR3 sequence is 14 residues long. The CDR3: CASSLETGAQPQHF. The CDR3 DNA is TGTGCCAGCAGCTTAGAGACAGGGGCGCAGCCCCAGCATTTT.

The V and J genes are TRBV19 and TRBJ1-1; D is possibly TRBD1 (5 bases). V dropped 3 bases and J dropped 2 bases, with 10 bases sitting between them. Germline-derived CDR1 and CDR2 are LNHDA and SQIVND (reference sequence). The CDR3 sequence is 14 residues long. The chain's CDR3 is CASSIAWGNTEAFF. The CDR3, as DNA: TGTGCCAGTAGTATCGCATGGGGCAACACTGAAGCTTTCTTT.

The chain links TRBV19 to TRBJ1-3, with D uncertain. V was pared by 5 bases and J by 0 bases, with 11 bases between. Germline assignment: CDR1 LNHDA and CDR2 SQIVND (reference sequence). The CDR3 totals 15 residues. This CDR3 reads CASSLRVSSGNTIYF. The CDR3 DNA reads TGTGCCAGTAGTCTCCGGGTGAGCTCTGGAAACACCATATATTTT.

Points on this clone: Within the sample, other DNA sequences also encode this same CDR3. The DNA of the CDR3 is TGTGCCAGCAGCTTTCGGTTCTACGAGCAGTACTTC. Protein: CASSFRFYEQYF. The chain employs TRBV5-8 and TRBJ2-7, with D hard to call. Germline V gene data show CDR1 as SGHTS and CDR2 as YDEGEE. V was clipped by 2 bases and J by 3 bases, with 6 bases between them. The CDR3 runs to 12 residues.

The genes are TRBV5-1 and TRBJ2-1; 9 bases agree with TRBD2. In germline, CDR1 is SGHRS, CDR2 YFSETQ. This CDR3 region has 13 residues. V was pared by 4 bases and J by 6 bases, with 2 bases of the junction left unmatched. CDR3 loop: CASSTGLANEQFF. Written as DNA, the CDR3 is TGCGCCAGCAGCACGGGACTAGCCAATGAGCAGTTCTTC.

This clone was recorded once. The rearrangement joins TRBV5-1 to TRBJ2-7; 11 bases align to TRBD2. This CDR3 comprises 17 residues. Germline V gene lookup returns CDR1 SGHRS and CDR2 YFSETQ. J was trimmed by 6 bases and V by 1 base; bases with no gene match: 12. CDR3 sequence reads: CASSLYLTSGRTVEQYF. The CDR3 nucleotides are TGCGCCAGCAGCTTGTACCTTACTAGCGGGAGAACAGTCGAGCAGTACTTC.

This clone was seen a single time. V gene TRBV6-1 combines with J gene TRBJ2-7; 7 nucleotides align to TRBD2. The CDR3 sequence is 16 residues long. CDR1 is MNHNS and CDR2 is SASEGT in the germline V gene. After removal of 4 bases from V and 2 bases from J, the junction contained 11 bases not matched to a gene. CDR3 region: CASSASRAGETYEQYF. The CDR3, as DNA: TGTGCCAGCAGTGCCTCCCGGGCGGGAGAAACCTACGAGCAGTACTTC.